Reported below is one TCR beta chain. The data originate from a study of blood T cell repertoires in COVID-19. Study as a whole: T cells, B-cell-depleted T cells, or PBMCs provided the cDNA or gDNA that served as material.

Original data processing: Counts of nucleated cells, estimated from reference gene primer amplification, were obtained. Only in-frame clones appear in the TCRdb table, and some are missing; sequencing was by immunoSEQ multiplex PCR. The V and J calls and clone size were taken over from that table, and D and trimming were inferred from the DNA. The sample holds 150,000 to 200,000 clones; approximately 77% are singletons and the top ten take roughly a tenth. The CDR3 is 15 residues long. Germline V gene sequence: CDR1 SGHNT, CDR2 YYREEE (reference sequence). V gave up 0 bases and J gave up 0 bases, with 8 bases separating them.

Sample: peripheral blood. The clonotype originates from a woman older than 75 with active or convalescent COVID-19. The chain is built from TRBV5-4 and TRBJ2-3, with D tentatively TRBD2 (6 bases). Written as DNA, the CDR3 is TGTGCCAGCAGCTTGGCCGGGACTAGCACAGATACGCAGTATTTT. Amino acids: CASSLAGTSTDTQYF.